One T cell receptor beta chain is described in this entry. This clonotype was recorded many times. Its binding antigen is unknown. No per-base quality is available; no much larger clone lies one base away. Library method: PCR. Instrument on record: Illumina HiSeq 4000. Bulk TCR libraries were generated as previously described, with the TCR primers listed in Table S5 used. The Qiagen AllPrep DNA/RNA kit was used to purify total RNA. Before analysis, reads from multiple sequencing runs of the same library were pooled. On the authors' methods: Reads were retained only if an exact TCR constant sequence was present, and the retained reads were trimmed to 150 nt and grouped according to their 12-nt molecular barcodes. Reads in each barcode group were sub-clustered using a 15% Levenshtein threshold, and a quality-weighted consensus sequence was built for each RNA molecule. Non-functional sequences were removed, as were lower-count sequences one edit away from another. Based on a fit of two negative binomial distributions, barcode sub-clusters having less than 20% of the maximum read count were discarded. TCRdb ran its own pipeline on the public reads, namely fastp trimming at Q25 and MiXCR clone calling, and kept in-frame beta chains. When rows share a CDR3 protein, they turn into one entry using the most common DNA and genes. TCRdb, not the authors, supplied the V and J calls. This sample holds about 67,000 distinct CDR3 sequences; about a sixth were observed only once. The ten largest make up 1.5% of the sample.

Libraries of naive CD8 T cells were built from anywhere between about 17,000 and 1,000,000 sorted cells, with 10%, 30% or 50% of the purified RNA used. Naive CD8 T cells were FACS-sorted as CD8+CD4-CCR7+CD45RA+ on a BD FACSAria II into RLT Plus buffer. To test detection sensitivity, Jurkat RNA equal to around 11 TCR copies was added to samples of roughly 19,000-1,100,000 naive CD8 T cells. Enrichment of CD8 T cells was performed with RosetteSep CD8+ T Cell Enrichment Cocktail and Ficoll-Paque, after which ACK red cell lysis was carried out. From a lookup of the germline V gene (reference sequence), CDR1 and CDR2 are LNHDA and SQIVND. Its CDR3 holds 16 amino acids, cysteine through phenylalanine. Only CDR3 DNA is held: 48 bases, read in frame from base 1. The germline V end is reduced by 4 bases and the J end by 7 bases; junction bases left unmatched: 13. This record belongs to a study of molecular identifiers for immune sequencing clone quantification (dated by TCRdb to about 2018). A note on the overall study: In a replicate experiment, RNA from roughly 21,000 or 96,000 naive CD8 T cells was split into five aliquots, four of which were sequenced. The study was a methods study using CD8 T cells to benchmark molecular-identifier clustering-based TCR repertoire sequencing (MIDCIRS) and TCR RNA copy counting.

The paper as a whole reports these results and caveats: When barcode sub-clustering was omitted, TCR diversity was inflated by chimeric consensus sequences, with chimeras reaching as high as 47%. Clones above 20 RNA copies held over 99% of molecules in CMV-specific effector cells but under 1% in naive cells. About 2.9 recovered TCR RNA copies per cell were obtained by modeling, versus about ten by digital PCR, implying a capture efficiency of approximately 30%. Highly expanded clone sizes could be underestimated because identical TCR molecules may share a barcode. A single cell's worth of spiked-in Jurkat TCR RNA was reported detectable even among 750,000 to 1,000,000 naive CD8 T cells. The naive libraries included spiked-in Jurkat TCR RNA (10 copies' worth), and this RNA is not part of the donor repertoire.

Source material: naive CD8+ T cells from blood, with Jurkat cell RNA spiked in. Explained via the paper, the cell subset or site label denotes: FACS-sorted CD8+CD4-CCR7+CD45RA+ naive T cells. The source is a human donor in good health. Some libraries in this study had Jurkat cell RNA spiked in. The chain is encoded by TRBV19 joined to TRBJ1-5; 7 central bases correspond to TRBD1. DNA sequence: TGTGCCAGTAGTAGTTCGGGAGGGGGCGCTTACCAGCCCCAGCATTTT. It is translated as CASSSSGGGAYQPQHF.